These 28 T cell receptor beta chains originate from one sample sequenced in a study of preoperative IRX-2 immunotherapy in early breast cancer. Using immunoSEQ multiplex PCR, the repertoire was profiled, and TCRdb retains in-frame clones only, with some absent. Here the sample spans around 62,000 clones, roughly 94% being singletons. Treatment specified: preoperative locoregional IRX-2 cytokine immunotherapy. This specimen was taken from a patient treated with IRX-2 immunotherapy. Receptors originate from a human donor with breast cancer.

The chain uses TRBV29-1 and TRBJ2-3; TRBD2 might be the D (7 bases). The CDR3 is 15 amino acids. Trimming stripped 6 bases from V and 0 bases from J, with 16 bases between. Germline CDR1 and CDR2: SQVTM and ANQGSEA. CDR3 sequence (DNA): TGCAGCGTGAAGGGGGGGACGCTGAGCACAGATACGCAGTATTTT. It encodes CSVKGGTLSTDTQYF.

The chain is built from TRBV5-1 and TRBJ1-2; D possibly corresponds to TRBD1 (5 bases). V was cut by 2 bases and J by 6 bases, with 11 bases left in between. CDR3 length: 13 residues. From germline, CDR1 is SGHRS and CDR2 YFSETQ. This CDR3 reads CASSFRTGDGYTF. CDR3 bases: TGCGCCAGCAGCTTTAGGACGGGGGATGGCTACACCTTC.

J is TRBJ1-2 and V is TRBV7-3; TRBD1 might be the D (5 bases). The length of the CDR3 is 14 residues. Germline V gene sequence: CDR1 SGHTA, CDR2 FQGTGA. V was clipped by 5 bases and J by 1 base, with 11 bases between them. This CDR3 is CASSPGGGNYGYTF. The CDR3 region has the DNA TGTGCCAGCAGCCCGGGGGGGGGTAACTATGGCTACACCTTC.

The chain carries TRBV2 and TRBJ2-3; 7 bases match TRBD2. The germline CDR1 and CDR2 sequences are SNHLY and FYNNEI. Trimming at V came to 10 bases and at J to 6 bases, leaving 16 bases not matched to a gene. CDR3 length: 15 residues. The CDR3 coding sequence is TGTGCCACCCAAGCCGGGACTATTAGATTGGATACGCAGTATTTT. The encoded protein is CATQAGTIRLDTQYF.

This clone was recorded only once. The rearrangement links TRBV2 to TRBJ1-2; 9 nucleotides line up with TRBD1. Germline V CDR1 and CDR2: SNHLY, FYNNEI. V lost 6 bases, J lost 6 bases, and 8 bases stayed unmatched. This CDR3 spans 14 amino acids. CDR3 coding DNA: TGTGCCAGCAGGGATACGGGACAGGGTCATGGCTACACCTTC. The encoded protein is CASRDTGQGHGYTF.

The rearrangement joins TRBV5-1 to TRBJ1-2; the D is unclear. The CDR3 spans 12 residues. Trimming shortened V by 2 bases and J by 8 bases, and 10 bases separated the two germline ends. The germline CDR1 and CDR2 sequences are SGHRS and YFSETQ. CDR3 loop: CASSFGGHGYTF. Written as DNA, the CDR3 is TGCGCCAGCAGCTTTGGAGGGCACGGCTACACCTTC. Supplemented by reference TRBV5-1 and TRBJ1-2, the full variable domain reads KAGVTQTPRYLIKTRGQQVTLSCSPISGHRSVSWYQQTPGQGLQFLFEYFSETQRNKGNFPGRFSGRQFSNSRSEMNVSTLELGDSALYLCASSFGGHGYTFGSGTRLTVV.

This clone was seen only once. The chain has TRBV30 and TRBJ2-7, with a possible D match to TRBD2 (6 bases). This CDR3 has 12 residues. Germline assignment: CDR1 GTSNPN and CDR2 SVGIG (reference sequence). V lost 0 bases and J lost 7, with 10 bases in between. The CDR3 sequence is CAWSVRGWEQYF. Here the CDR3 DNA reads TGTGCCTGGAGTGTTCGGGGGTGGGAGCAGTACTTC.

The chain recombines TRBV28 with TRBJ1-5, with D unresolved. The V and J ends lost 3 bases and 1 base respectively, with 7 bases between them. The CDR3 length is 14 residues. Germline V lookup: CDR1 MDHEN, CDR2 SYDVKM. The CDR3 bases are TGTGCCAGCAGTTTCCAAGGAAGCAATCAGCCCCAGCATTTT. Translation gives CASSFQGSNQPQHF.

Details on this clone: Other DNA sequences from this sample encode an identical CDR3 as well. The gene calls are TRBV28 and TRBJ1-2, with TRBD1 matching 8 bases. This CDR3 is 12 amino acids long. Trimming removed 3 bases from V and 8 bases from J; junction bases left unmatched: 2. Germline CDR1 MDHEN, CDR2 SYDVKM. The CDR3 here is CASSFGQGGYTF. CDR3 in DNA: TGTGCCAGCAGTTTCGGACAGGGCGGCTACACCTTC.

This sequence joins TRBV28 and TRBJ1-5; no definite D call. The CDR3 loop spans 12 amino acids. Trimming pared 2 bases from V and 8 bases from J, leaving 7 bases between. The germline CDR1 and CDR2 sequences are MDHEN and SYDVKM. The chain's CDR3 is CASSLAGEPQHF. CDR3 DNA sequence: TGTGCCAGCAGTTTAGCCGGAGAGCCCCAGCATTTT.

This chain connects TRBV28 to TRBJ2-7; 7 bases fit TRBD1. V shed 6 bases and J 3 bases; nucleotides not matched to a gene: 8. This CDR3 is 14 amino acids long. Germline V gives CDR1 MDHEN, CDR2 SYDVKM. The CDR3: CASRSADRFYEQYF. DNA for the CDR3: TGTGCCAGCAGGAGTGCGGACAGGTTCTACGAGCAGTACTTC. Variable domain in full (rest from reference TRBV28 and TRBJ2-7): DVKVTQSSRYLVKRTGEKVFLECVQDMDHENMFWYRQDPGLGLRLIYFSYDVKMKEKGDIPEGYSVSREKKERFSLILESASTNQTSMYLCASRSADRFYEQYFGPGTRLTVT.

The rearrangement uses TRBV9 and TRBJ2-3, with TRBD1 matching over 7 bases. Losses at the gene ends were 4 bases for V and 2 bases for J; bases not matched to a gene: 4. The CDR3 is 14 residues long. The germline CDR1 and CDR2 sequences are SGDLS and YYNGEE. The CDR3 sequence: CASSPGQPTDTQYF. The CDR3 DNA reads TGTGCCAGCAGCCCGGGACAGCCCACAGATACGCAGTATTTT. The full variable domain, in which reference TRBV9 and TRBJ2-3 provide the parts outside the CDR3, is DSGVTQTPKHLITATGQRVTLRCSPRSGDLSVYWYQQSLDQGLQFLIQYYNGEERAKGNILERFSAQQFPDLHSELNLSSLELGDSALYFCASSPGQPTDTQYFGPGTRLTVL.

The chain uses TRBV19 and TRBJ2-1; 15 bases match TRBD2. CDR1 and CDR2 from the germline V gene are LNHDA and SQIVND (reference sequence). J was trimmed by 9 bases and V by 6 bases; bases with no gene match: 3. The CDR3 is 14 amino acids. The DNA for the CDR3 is TGTGCCAGTAGGGGGACTAGCGGGAGGCTTGAGCAGTTCTTC. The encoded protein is CASRGTSGRLEQFF.

CDR3 sequence (DNA): TGTGCCAGCAGCACCGAGGACCCTGGGCGAGGCTACACCTTC. This sequence encodes CASSTEDPGRGYTF. The V gene is TRBV5-4, the J gene TRBJ1-2; no definite D call. CDR1 is SGHNT and CDR2 is YYREEE in the germline V gene (reference sequence). The CDR3 is 14 residues long. Trimming stripped 4 bases from V and 8 bases from J, with 18 bases between.

CDR3 coding DNA: TGTGCCAGCTCACCACCGAGCCGTTCCTACGAGCAGTACTTC. It yields the protein CASSPPSRSYEQYF. This rearrangement joins TRBV18 to TRBJ2-7, with D hard to call. Germline V gene sequence: CDR1 KGHSH, CDR2 LQKENI. There are 14 residues in the CDR3. V shed 0 bases and J shed 1 base, with 7 bases lying between them.

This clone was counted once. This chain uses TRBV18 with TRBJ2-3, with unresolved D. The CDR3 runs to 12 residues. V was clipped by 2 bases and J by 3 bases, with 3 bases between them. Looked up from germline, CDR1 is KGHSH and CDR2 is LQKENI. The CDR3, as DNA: TGTGCCAGCTCACCAGAAACAGATACGCAGTATTTT. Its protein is CASSPETDTQYF. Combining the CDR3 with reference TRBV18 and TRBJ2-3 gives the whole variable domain NAGVMQNPRHLVRRRGQEARLRCSPMKGHSHVYWYRQLPEEGLKFMVYLQKENIIDESGMPKERFSAEFPKEGPSILRIQQVVRGDSAAYFCASSPETDTQYFGPGTRLTVL.

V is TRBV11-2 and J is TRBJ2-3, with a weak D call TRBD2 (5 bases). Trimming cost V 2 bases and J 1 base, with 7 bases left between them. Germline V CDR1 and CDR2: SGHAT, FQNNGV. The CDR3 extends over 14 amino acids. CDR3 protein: CASSLYSGTDTQYF. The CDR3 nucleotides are TGTGCCAGCAGCTTATATAGCGGCACAGATACGCAGTATTTT. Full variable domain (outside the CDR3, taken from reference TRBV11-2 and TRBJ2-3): EAGVAQSPRYKIIEKRQSVAFWCNPISGHATLYWYQQILGQGPKLLIQFQNNGVVDDSQLPKDRFSAERLKGVDSTLKIQPAKLEDSAVYLCASSLYSGTDTQYFGPGTRLTVL.

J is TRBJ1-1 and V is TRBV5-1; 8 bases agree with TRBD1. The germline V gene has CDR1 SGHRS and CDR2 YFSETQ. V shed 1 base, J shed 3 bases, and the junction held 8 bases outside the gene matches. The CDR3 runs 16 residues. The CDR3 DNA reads TGCGCCAGCAGCTTGAAGGCAGGGGGCGTTCACACTGAAGCTTTCTTT. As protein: CASSLKAGGVHTEAFF.

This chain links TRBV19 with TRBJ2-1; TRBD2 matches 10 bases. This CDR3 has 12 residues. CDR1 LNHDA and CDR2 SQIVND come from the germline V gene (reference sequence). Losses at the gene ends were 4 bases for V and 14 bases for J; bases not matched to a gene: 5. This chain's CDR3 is CASSTPSGSEFF. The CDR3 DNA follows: TGTGCCAGTAGTACCCCTAGCGGGAGCGAGTTCTTC. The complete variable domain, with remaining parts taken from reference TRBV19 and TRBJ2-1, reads DGGITQSPKYLFRKEGQNVTLSCEQNLNHDAMYWYRQDPGQGLRLIYYSQIVNDFQKGDIAEGYSVSREKKESFPLTVTSAQKNPTAFYLCASSTPSGSEFFGPGTRLTVL.

CDR3 amino acids: CASTQLAGGPVDEQFF. The CDR3 DNA reads as TGTGCCAGCACCCAACTAGCGGGGGGACCTGTGGATGAGCAGTTCTTC. V is TRBV7-9 and J is TRBJ2-1, with 12 bases identical to TRBD2. Losses at the gene ends were 7 bases for V and 8 bases for J; bases not matched to a gene: 12. CDR1 SEHNR and CDR2 FQNEAQ come from the germline V gene (reference sequence). The CDR3 is 16 amino acids.

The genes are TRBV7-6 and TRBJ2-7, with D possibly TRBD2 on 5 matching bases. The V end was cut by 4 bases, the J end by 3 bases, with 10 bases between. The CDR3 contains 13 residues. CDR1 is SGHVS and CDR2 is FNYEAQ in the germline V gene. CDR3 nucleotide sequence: TGTGCCAGCAGCTCGAGTCGGGGCTACGAGCAGTACTTC. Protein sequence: CASSSSRGYEQYF.

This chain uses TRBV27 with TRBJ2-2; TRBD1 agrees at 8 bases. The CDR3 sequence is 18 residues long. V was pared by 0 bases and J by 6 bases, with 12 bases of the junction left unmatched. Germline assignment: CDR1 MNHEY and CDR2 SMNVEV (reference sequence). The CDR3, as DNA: TGTGCCAGCAGTTTATCTCGTCCGGGACAGGCATGGGCCGGGGAGCTGTTTTTT. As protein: CASSLSRPGQAWAGELFF.

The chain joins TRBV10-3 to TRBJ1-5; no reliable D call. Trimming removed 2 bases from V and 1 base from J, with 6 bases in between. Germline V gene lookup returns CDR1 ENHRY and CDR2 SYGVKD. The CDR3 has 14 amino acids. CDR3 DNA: TGTGCCATCAGTGAGCTTGTAAGCAATCAGCCCCAGCATTTT. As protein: CAISELVSNQPQHF.

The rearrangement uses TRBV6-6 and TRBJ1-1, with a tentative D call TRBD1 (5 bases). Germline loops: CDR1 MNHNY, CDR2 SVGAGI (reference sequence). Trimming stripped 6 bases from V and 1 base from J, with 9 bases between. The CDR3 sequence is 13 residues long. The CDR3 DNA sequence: TGTGCCAGCAGCCACGGACAGAACACTGAAGCTTTCTTT. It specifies CASSHGQNTEAFF.

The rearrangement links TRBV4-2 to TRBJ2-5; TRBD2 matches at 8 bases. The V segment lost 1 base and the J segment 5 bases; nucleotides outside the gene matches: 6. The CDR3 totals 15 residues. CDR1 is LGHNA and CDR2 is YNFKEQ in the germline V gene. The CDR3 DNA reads TGTGCCAGCAGCCAAGTAACGGGGGGGAGGGAGACCCAGTACTTC. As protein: CASSQVTGGRETQYF.

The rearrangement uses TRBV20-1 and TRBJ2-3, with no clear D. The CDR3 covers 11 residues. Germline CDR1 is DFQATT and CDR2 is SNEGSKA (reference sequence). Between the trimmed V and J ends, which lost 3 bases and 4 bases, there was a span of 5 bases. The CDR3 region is CSARLPDTQYF. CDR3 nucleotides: TGCAGTGCTAGGCTACCAGATACGCAGTATTTT.

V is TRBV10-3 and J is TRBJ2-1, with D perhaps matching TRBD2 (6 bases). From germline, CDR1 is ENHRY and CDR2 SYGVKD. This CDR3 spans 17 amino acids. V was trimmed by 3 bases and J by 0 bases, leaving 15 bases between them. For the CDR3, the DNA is TGTGCCATCAGTGATTTTAGCGGCCCAAGCTCCTACAATGAGCAGTTCTTC. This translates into CAISDFSGPSSYNEQFF.

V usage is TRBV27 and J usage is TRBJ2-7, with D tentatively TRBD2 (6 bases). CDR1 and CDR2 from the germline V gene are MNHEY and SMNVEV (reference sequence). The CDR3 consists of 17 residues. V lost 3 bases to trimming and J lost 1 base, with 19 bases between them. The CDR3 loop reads CASSFYGRDLPSYEQYF. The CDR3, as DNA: TGTGCCAGCAGTTTCTACGGGCGGGACCTCCCGTCCTACGAGCAGTACTTC.